This T cell receptor (beta chain) was identified in a study of T-cell reconstitution after alpha-beta-depleted transplantation in children. In this sample, this clonotype turned up many times. Unique molecular identifiers tagged the TCRbeta library. TCRdb recomputed calls from the PCR reads with MiXCR, one row per CDR3 protein. The repertoire consists of about 690,000 distinct CDR3 sequences, with around a sixth occurring once and the leading ten covering under 1.2%. V lost 3 bases to trimming and J lost 6 bases, with 5 bases between them. Germline values: CDR1 SGHTA, CDR2 FQGNSA. CDR3 size: 12 residues.

This specimen was PBMCs from the stem cell graft donor, taken from the stem cell graft. The sequence came from a human donor who donated a stem cell graft to a child with acute myeloid leukemia. This chain connects TRBV7-2 to TRBJ2-2; D gene unclear. The DNA of the CDR3 is TGTGCCAGCAGCTTTAGGTCCGGGGAGCTGTTTTTT. It encodes CASSFRSGELFF.